This T cell receptor (beta chain) comes out of a study of T cells expressing NK-cell markers. Overall study context: TCR beta repertoires came from sorted CD3+CD56+NKG2C+, CD3+CD56+NKG2C- and CD3+CD56-NKG2C+ T cells. Findings of the study overall: Four donors' CD3+CD56-NKG2C+ cells were dominated by the same clonotypes. NKG2C+ dominant clonotypes from over 5 donors made up about 1.0-7.0% of CD8+ T cells.

Synthesis of TCR beta cDNA relied on 5'RACE template switching carrying UMIs. Each CDR3 protein gets one entry in TCRdb, which reprocessed the 5' RACE reads and gives no DNA. This table holds 350,000 to 400,000 distinct CDR3 sequences. As regards this clonotype: Its antigen is not known.

This CDR3 has 14 amino acids. Germline V lookup: CDR1 LGHDT, CDR2 YNNKEL (reference sequence). Material for sequencing was blood T cells: a sorted CD56 or NKG2C T cell subset, CD4+ or CD8+ T cells, or bulk PBMC T cells (not recorded which). The sequence was obtained from a woman between 45 and 65 years old in good health. This chain joins TRBV3-1 and TRBJ2-2; the TCRdb D gene call, TRBD1, has no DNA to confirm it. The CDR3 loop is CASSGPGPTGELFF.